These 28 T cell receptor beta chains came from one sample sequenced in a study of graft-versus-host responses after intestinal transplantation (dated by TCRdb to the early 2020s). These receptors have no identified antigens. Taken with the paper, the label for time point translates to: cells obtained before transplantation from donor or recipient. The protocol used for the library was the immunoSEQ multiplex PCR assay. The immuneACCESS repertoire file appears here via TCRdb, limited to in-frame rearrangements. These files lack a portion of the clones; in checked studies, under half of the deficit traces to unresolved V genes, and the cause of the others is not known. This sample gives some 90,000 clones in total; roughly 80% of them show up just once. 0.83% of the sample belongs to the ten largest clones. The source material was unstimulated CD4+ T cells sorted from spleen or lymph node cells, sampled before intestinal transplant. These receptors all come from a human donor who received an intestinal transplant.

The V call is TRBV28, the J call TRBJ2-5; tentatively, D is TRBD2 (6 bases). With 6 bases removed from V and 5 bases from J, the gap between germline ends came to 16 bases. The CDR3 consists of 14 residues. Germline CDR1 reads MDHEN; CDR2 reads SYDVKM. CDR3 nucleotides: TGTGCCAGCAGCCCGCTAGCGTCGGAGGAGACCCAGTACTTC. Translated: CASSPLASEETQYF.

J is TRBJ2-7 and V is TRBV7-8; 12 positions match TRBD2. J gave up 0 bases and V 3 bases, and 6 bases lay outside the gene matches. CDR3 length: 17 residues. Germline V gives CDR1 SGHVS, CDR2 FQNEAQ. CDR3 sequence: CASSFSRLAGVSYEQYF. CDR3 in DNA: TGTGCCAGCAGCTTCTCCCGACTAGCGGGGGTCTCCTACGAGCAGTACTTC.

This chain uses TRBV30 with TRBJ2-7; TRBD1 matches 9 bases. CDR1 is GTSNPN and CDR2 is SVGIG in the germline V gene (reference sequence). With 3 bases clipped from V and 4 bases from J, the junction kept 7 bases outside the gene matches. The CDR3 spans 14 residues. The CDR3 coding sequence is TGTGCCTGGAGCGGGACAGGGATCCGGTACGAGCAGTACTTC. It codes for CAWSGTGIRYEQYF.

This clone was detected a few times. The DNA for the CDR3 is TGCGCCAGCAGCTCCGGGACAGGCCAAAAACTGTTTTTT. It specifies CASSSGTGQKLFF. The chain combines TRBV5-1 with TRBJ1-4; 8 bases fit TRBD1. Germline assignment: CDR1 SGHRS and CDR2 YFSETQ. V gave up 3 bases and J gave up 9 bases; unmatched junction bases: 4. CDR3 length: 13 residues.

The chain joins TRBV11-2 to TRBJ2-2, with 11 bases that match TRBD2. The CDR3 extends over 15 amino acids. Germline V gene sequence: CDR1 SGHAT, CDR2 FQNNGV. J lost 5 bases, V lost 2 bases, and 1 base had no gene match. Here the CDR3 reads CASSLLAGGTGELFF. The CDR3 region has the DNA TGTGCCAGCAGCTTACTAGCGGGGGGAACCGGGGAGCTGTTTTTT.

This clone has only one observation. V gene TRBV19 combines with J gene TRBJ2-5; D call uncertain. Trimming removed 3 bases at V and 5 bases at J, with 4 bases between. Germline V CDR1 and CDR2: LNHDA, SQIVND (reference sequence). The CDR3 is 11 residues long. The CDR3 protein is CASSIMETQYF. In DNA, the CDR3 is TGTGCCAGTAGTATTATGGAGACCCAGTACTTC. The full variable domain, completed using reference TRBV19 and TRBJ2-5, is DGGITQSPKYLFRKEGQNVTLSCEQNLNHDAMYWYRQDPGQGLRLIYYSQIVNDFQKGDIAEGYSVSREKKESFPLTVTSAQKNPTAFYLCASSIMETQYFGPGTRLLVL.

The chain has TRBV6-5 and TRBJ1-2; 8 nucleotides agree with TRBD1. V lost 6 bases, J lost 0 bases, and 6 bases stayed unmatched. The CDR3 totals 15 residues. The germline V gene encodes CDR1 MNHEY and CDR2 SVGAGI. Written as DNA, the CDR3 is TGTGCCAGCAGCAAGGACAGGGCCGCTAACTATGGCTACACCTTC. Its translation: CASSKDRAANYGYTF.

The chain employs TRBV2 and TRBJ2-3; no reliable D call. The germline V gene encodes CDR1 SNHLY and CDR2 FYNNEI. The CDR3 runs 12 residues. V lost 6 bases and J 5 bases, leaving 9 bases between the germline ends. The CDR3 DNA sequence: TGTGCCAGCAGGCGCATGTTAGATACGCAGTATTTT. Translated, it gives CASRRMLDTQYF.

The chain combines TRBV2 with TRBJ2-3; 7 positions agree with TRBD2. V gave up 7 bases and J gave up 5 bases; unmatched junction bases: 12. Germline lookup yields CDR1 SNHLY and CDR2 FYNNEI. The CDR3 runs 15 residues. The CDR3 region has the DNA TGTGCCAGCACTCCGCCCGGGTGGGGGGGAGATACGCAGTATTTT. It yields the protein CASTPPGWGGDTQYF.

V and J are TRBV28 and TRBJ1-2; 9 nucleotides align to TRBD1. Germline trimming cut 6 bases from V and 7 bases from J; bases unmatched to any gene: 6. The CDR3 loop spans 13 amino acids. Germline V gene sequence: CDR1 MDHEN, CDR2 SYDVKM. CDR3 DNA: TGTGCCAGCAGCCTGACAGGGGGAACTGGCTACACCTTC. Residues: CASSLTGGTGYTF.

This clone was seen a few times. This sequence joins TRBV18 and TRBJ2-1; 10 nucleotides align to TRBD2. CDR1 and CDR2 (germline): KGHSH, LQKENI. Germline trimming cut 3 bases from V and 9 bases from J; bases unmatched to any gene: 2. The CDR3 extends over 13 amino acids. The CDR3 nucleotides are TGTGCCAGCTCACCGGGACTAGCGTTTGAGCAGTTCTTC. Translated, it gives CASSPGLAFEQFF.

The chain employs TRBV5-4 and TRBJ1-3; D is possibly TRBD1 (6 bases). The CDR3 extends over 16 amino acids. Trimming left V 4 bases short and J 0 bases short, with 14 bases between. Germline CDR1 reads SGHNT; CDR2 reads YYREEE (reference sequence). The CDR3 DNA sequence: TGTGCCAGCAGCCCGGCAGGGGAGCGCTCTGGAAACACCATATATTTT. Its translation: CASSPAGERSGNTIYF.

The gene calls are TRBV7-8 and TRBJ1-6; a possible D gene is TRBD1 (5 bases). This CDR3 region has 18 residues. Trimming shortened V by 0 bases and J by 0 bases, and 12 bases separated the two germline ends. Germline V gene sequence: CDR1 SGHVS, CDR2 FQNEAQ. The CDR3 loop is CASSLAQGFGSYNSPLHF. CDR3 bases: TGTGCCAGCAGCTTAGCTCAGGGATTCGGCTCCTATAATTCACCCCTCCACTTT.

The V gene is TRBV2, the J gene TRBJ2-5; D is unclear. V was trimmed by 7 bases and J by 0 bases, leaving 3 bases between them. Germline CDR1 SNHLY, CDR2 FYNNEI. The CDR3 is 11 residues long. DNA of the CDR3: TGTGCCAGCAACTACCAAGAGACCCAGTACTTC. It is translated as CASNYQETQYF.

J is TRBJ1-1 and V is TRBV5-1; D not resolved. The CDR3 has 15 residues. The germline CDR1 and CDR2 sequences are SGHRS and YFSETQ. The ends were cut back, 0 bases at V and 0 bases at J, with 9 bases in the middle. The CDR3 reads CASSLDGHLNTEAFF. CDR3 nucleotide sequence: TGCGCCAGCAGCTTGGATGGCCATCTGAACACTGAAGCTTTCTTT.

V usage is TRBV28 and J usage is TRBJ1-4; TRBD1 matches 12 bases. Germline trimming cut 4 bases from V and 4 bases from J; bases unmatched to any gene: 7. The CDR3 runs 17 residues. Germline V gives CDR1 MDHEN, CDR2 SYDVKM. The CDR3 DNA follows: TGTGCCAGCAGTTCACCGGGGACAGGGGGCCGTAATGAAAAACTGTTTTTT. Residues: CASSSPGTGGRNEKLFF. Variable domain in full (rest from reference TRBV28 and TRBJ1-4): DVKVTQSSRYLVKRTGEKVFLECVQDMDHENMFWYRQDPGLGLRLIYFSYDVKMKEKGDIPEGYSVSREKKERFSLILESASTNQTSMYLCASSSPGTGGRNEKLFFGSGTQLSVL.

The chain recombines TRBV11-1 with TRBJ1-2, with 8 positions matching TRBD1. The CDR3 extends over 14 amino acids. CDR1 is SGHAT and CDR2 is FQDESV in the germline V gene (reference sequence). The V gene end was trimmed by 5 bases and the J gene end by 5 bases; junction bases not matched to a gene: 7. The CDR3 protein is CASSRTGRGYGYTF. CDR3 DNA: TGTGCCAGCAGCCGGACAGGGAGGGGGTATGGCTACACCTTC.

The CDR3: CSVIAGHLNTGELFF. The CDR3 DNA is TGCAGCGTCATAGCGGGGCACCTAAACACCGGGGAGCTGTTTTTT. The chain combines TRBV29-1 with TRBJ2-2, with 8 bases that match TRBD2. Germline V gives CDR1 SQVTM, CDR2 ANQGSEA. CDR3 size: 15 residues. The ends lost 6 bases at V and 2 bases at J; junction bases unmatched: 8.

V gene TRBV29-1 combines with J gene TRBJ2-5, with D unclear. V lost 1 base and J lost 5, with 11 bases in between. The CDR3 has 13 residues. The germline gives CDR1 SQVTM, CDR2 ANQGSEA. This CDR3 reads CSVEVVPEETQYF. The CDR3 region has the DNA TGCAGCGTTGAAGTCGTTCCGGAGGAGACCCAGTACTTC.

V gene TRBV15 combines with J gene TRBJ2-4; 9 nucleotides line up with TRBD2. J was trimmed by 8 bases and V by 0 bases; bases with no gene match: 5. Germline V lookup: CDR1 LNHNV, CDR2 YYDKDF (reference sequence). This CDR3 has 15 amino acids. DNA of the CDR3: TGTGCCACCAGCAGAGACGCGGGGGGGCTGTACATTCAGTACTTC. It yields the protein CATSRDAGGLYIQYF.

This chain joins TRBV5-1 and TRBJ2-3; D remains unclear. Trimming stripped 4 bases from V and 0 bases from J, with 9 bases between. This CDR3 is built from 14 residues. The germline gives CDR1 SGHRS, CDR2 YFSETQ. The DNA for the CDR3 is TGCGCCAGCAGCACAATCCAAAGCACAGATACGCAGTATTTT. Protein product: CASSTIQSTDTQYF.

The V gene is TRBV2, the J gene TRBJ2-3; TRBD2 matches at 8 bases. The J segment lost 2 bases and the V segment lost 7 bases, leaving 5 bases of the junction unmatched. The CDR3 totals 14 residues. Germline CDR1 and CDR2: SNHLY and FYNNEI. Here the CDR3 DNA reads TGTGCCAGCATACCGCGGGGGGTCACAGATACGCAGTATTTT. Amino acids: CASIPRGVTDTQYF.

The rearrangement uses TRBV11-1 and TRBJ2-3; TRBD2 aligns across 10 bases. V shed 4 bases and J 0 bases; nucleotides not matched to a gene: 13. This CDR3 is built from 19 residues. CDR1 and CDR2 (germline): SGHAT, FQDESV (reference sequence). The CDR3 DNA reads TGTGCCAGCAGCTCCGAGGTAATAGCGGGGGGCCCTAGCACAGATACGCAGTATTTT. Residues: CASSSEVIAGGPSTDTQYF.

The CDR3 coding sequence is TGTGCCAGCAGTTTATTGCTAGCGGGGGGGCCAGATACGCAGTATTTT. It encodes CASSLLLAGGPDTQYF. This sequence joins TRBV28 and TRBJ2-3; 12 bases match TRBD2. The CDR3 runs to 16 residues. Germline V lookup: CDR1 MDHEN, CDR2 SYDVKM. The V and J ends lost 1 base and 4 bases, in that order; junction bases with no gene match: 3.

This clone was recorded once. The CDR3 nucleotides are TGCACCAGCAGCCAAGAGGACAGGGGGCCCAAAAACATTCAGTACTTC. This codes for CTSSQEDRGPKNIQYF. This chain links TRBV1 with TRBJ2-4; the D call TRBD1 from the table was never checked on the DNA. TRBV1 counts as a pseudogene. The CDR3 consists of 16 residues.

The chain combines TRBV30 with TRBJ2-5; TRBD2 matches 15 bases. Germline values: CDR1 GTSNPN, CDR2 SVGIG (reference sequence). The CDR3 runs 15 residues. V gave up 4 bases and J gave up 5 bases; unmatched junction bases: 5. Here the CDR3 reads CAWMGLAGGRETQYF. As DNA, the CDR3 is TGTGCCTGGATGGGACTAGCGGGGGGTCGGGAGACCCAGTACTTC.

The chain recombines TRBV6-1 with TRBJ1-5; possibly TRBD1 for D (5 bases). The CDR3 totals 13 residues. V lost 5 bases to trimming and J lost 7 bases, with 12 bases between them. Germline V gene data show CDR1 as MNHNS and CDR2 as SASEGT. The CDR3 here is CASSPGEGQPQHF. In nucleotides, the CDR3 is TGTGCCAGCAGTCCTGGGGAGGGGCAGCCCCAGCATTTT.

The gene calls are TRBV28 and TRBJ1-5; the D gene is possibly TRBD1 (6 bases). Looked up from germline, CDR1 is MDHEN and CDR2 is SYDVKM. V was shortened by 6 bases and J by 5 bases, with 20 bases between the two germline ends. The CDR3 runs 16 residues. CDR3 residues: CASRVGGGGTDQPQHF. In DNA form, the CDR3 reads TGTGCCAGCAGAGTAGGAGGCGGGGGCACGGATCAGCCCCAGCATTTT.